This T cell receptor (beta chain) was captured in a study of T cell responses to AZD1222 COVID-19 vaccine. Broader study findings: Spike-specific TCR breadth and depth both grew after two AZD1222 doses. Along spike, vaccine-associated CD4 TCRs were found throughout, with dominance at 160-218 and 743-854. Donors in the cohort were predominantly white British and more often female, and clonal diversity was possibly underestimated.

Deletions cut 6 bases from V and 8 bases from J, with 16 bases between. From germline, CDR1 is SNHLY and CDR2 FYNNEI. The CDR3 runs to 13 residues. Libraries were prepared by immunoSEQ multiplex PCR; TCRdb keeps only in-frame clonotypes and omits some of them. The sample lists about 120,000 clones; just under 90% were seen once. To note about this clone: No antigen is known for it.

The chain recombines TRBV2 with TRBJ1-2; D may be TRBD1 (6 bases). The sequences come from peripheral blood, collected on day 0 of AZD1222 vaccination. The clonotype comes from an adult in good health. The CDR3 reads CASRNGGAEGYTF. CDR3 nucleotides: TGTGCCAGCAGAAACGGGGGGGCGGAGGGCTACACCTTC.